The clone carrying this T cell receptor beta chain was detected a few times. This sample stems from a study of blood T cell repertoires in COVID-19. Study information: Sample material is recorded as cDNA or gDNA derived from T cells, B-cell-depleted T cells, or PBMCs.

Here immunoSEQ multiplex PCR was the method, and the copy in TCRdb shows in-frame clones only, minus some. In the table there are 90,000 to 130,000 clones, about 70% of which are singletons. The CDR3 is 14 residues long. The germline CDR1 and CDR2 sequences are MNHEY and SMNVEV (reference sequence). J was trimmed by 11 bases and V by 1 base; bases with no gene match: 10. V and J are TRBV27 and TRBJ1-1, with 7 bases fitting TRBD1. The sequencing input was peripheral blood. This clonotype originated in a woman aged 55 to 70 with acute or convalescent COVID-19. CDR3 region: CASSLYRSADRAFF. The CDR3 DNA is TGTGCCAGCAGTTTATACAGGAGCGCGGACAGGGCTTTCTTT.